This passage covers 28 T cell receptor beta chains from one sample sequenced in a study of metastatic and nonmetastatic thyroid tumors. TCRdb re-clonotyped the PCR reads through MiXCR. The table has more than 25,000 clones, around 7% seen once; the top ten hold 40% to 50%. Patients underwent thyroid surgery, and none had received any treatment before it. Sequencing was done on a sample of blood. The source is a female donor with papillary thyroid cancer or a benign thyroid nodule (not recorded which). Some clones in this sample may be carry-over from other donors' samples.

Many counts were recorded for this clone. One end of the junction varies from germline; a read error may be responsible. The CDR3 DNA sequence: TGTGCCAGCAGAGAAGCTAGCGGGGGGTCCACAGATACGCAGTATTTT. This gives the protein CASREASGGSTDTQYF. The gene calls are TRBV6-1 and TRBJ2-3; TRBD2 matches at 11 bases. CDR3 length equals 16 residues. From germline, CDR1 is MNHNS and CDR2 SASEGT.

Many counts were recorded for this clone. The chain links TRBV10-3 to TRBJ2-7; D is perhaps TRBD1 (6 bases). CDR1 and CDR2 (germline): ENHRY, SYGVKD. V gave up 3 bases and J gave up 2 bases, with 14 bases separating them. The CDR3 has 15 residues. DNA of the CDR3: TGTGCCATCAGTGAATTTGGACAGTCCGCCTACGAGCAGTACTTC. Its translation is CAISEFGQSAYEQYF.

This clone occurred many times. The rearrangement links TRBV30 to TRBJ1-1; 7 bases line up with TRBD1. CDR1 and CDR2 (germline): GTSNPN, SVGIG (reference sequence). V trimming: 7 bases; J trimming: 0 bases; junction bases outside the gene matches: 5. The CDR3 is 13 amino acids. The CDR3, as DNA: TGTGCCTCAACCGGGACAGTGAACACTGAAGCTTTCTTT. Translation: CASTGTVNTEAFF.

This clone was seen repeatedly, ten times or more. The V and J genes are TRBV6-1 and TRBJ2-1; 9 bases fit TRBD1. The J segment lost 5 bases and the V segment lost 1 base, leaving 12 bases of the junction unmatched. CDR1 MNHNS and CDR2 SASEGT come from the germline V gene. The CDR3 has 18 residues. CDR3 coding DNA: TGTGCCAGCAGTGAAGGGGTGTGGGACAGGGTGCATCACAATGAGCAGTTCTTC. As protein: CASSEGVWDRVHHNEQFF.

This clone was seen repeatedly, ten times or more. The rearrangement uses TRBV20-1 and TRBJ1-2, with a tentative D call TRBD1 (5 bases). CDR3 length: 14 residues. CDR1 and CDR2 from the germline V gene are DFQATT and SNEGSKA (reference sequence). V gave up 5 bases and J gave up 2 bases, with 15 bases separating them. The DNA for the CDR3 is TGCAGTGCTGCGGGGGGAATGGAGAACTATGGCTACACCTTC. Translating gives CSAAGGMENYGYTF.

This clone has a count of ten or more. The rearrangement uses TRBV20-1 and TRBJ1-3; D gene unclear. CDR3 length equals 15 residues. Germline assignment: CDR1 DFQATT and CDR2 SNEGSKA (reference sequence). Trimming shortened V by 6 bases and J by 3 bases, and 18 bases separated the two germline ends. The CDR3 region is CSAREGSGDGNTIYF. The DNA of the CDR3 is TGCAGTGCGAGGGAGGGTTCAGGCGATGGAAACACCATATATTTT.

This clone was counted ten times or more. The chain couples TRBV24-1 to TRBJ2-5; a weak D match, TRBD1 (7 bases). CDR1 and CDR2 from the germline V gene are KGHDR and SFDVKD. Deletions cut 5 bases from V and 4 bases from J, with 16 bases between. This CDR3 is built from 15 residues. CDR3 loop: CATSAGGAGGETQYF. The CDR3 nucleotides read TGTGCCACCAGTGCAGGCGGGGCAGGGGGAGAGACCCAGTACTTC.

This clone was counted many times. The CDR3 coding sequence is TGTGCCAGCAGCCAAGAGTGGCAGGGGAATCAGCCCCAGCATTTT. Protein: CASSQEWQGNQPQHF. This chain uses TRBV4-2 with TRBJ1-5; D perhaps matches TRBD1 (6 bases). The CDR3 sequence is 15 residues long. Trimming took off 0 bases at V and 4 bases at J, with 10 bases between the two ends. The germline V gene has CDR1 LGHNA and CDR2 YNFKEQ.

This clone occurred many times. The chain employs TRBV6-1 and TRBJ2-7; TRBD1 aligns across 7 bases. The CDR3 consists of 13 residues. V dropped 5 bases and J dropped 5; count of bases not matched to a gene: 6. CDR1 MNHNS and CDR2 SASEGT come from the germline V gene. This CDR3 is CASSLQGFHEQYF. CDR3 coding DNA: TGTGCCAGCAGTTTACAGGGGTTCCACGAGCAGTACTTC.

This clone was counted once. Since no conserved phenylalanine or tryptophan closes the CDR3, a read error is the likely cause. Because the CDR3's place on the DNA is in doubt, the DNA is left out and the CDR3 is given as listed by TCRdb. CDR3 region: CASSLFEANEKFL. V gene TRBV7-2 combines with J gene TRBJ2-1. The germline gives CDR1 SGHTA, CDR2 FQGNSA. The CDR3 is 13 residues long, counting both termini.

Regarding this clone: Being one base from a much bigger clone, this may be a read error. At the DNA level, this CDR3 is encoded by other sequences in the same sample as well. The J gene is TRBJ1-1, the V gene TRBV29-1; possible D gene TRBD1, 5 bases. The CDR3 runs 12 residues. Germline V gene sequence: CDR1 SQVTM, CDR2 ANQGSEA. Trimming pared 6 bases from V and 7 bases from J, leaving 15 bases between. DNA for the CDR3: TGCAGCGTGGGGACGGGAGGGGATGAAGCTTTCTTT. Protein sequence: CSVGTGGDEAFF.

In the case of this clone: Given a much more abundant clone one base away, this may be a read error. Distinct nucleotide sequences in the sample also encode this CDR3. The rearrangement links TRBV27 to TRBJ1-1; TRBD1 aligns across 7 bases. V gave up 4 bases and J gave up 1 base; unmatched junction bases: 6. The CDR3 has 15 residues. Germline V CDR1 and CDR2: MNHEY, SMNVEV (reference sequence). In DNA form, the CDR3 reads TGTGCCAGCAGTTCTTCCGGGACAGCGAACACTGAAGCTTTCTTT. As protein: CASSSSGTANTEAFF.

This clone was seen ten or more times. This chain joins TRBV7-9 and TRBJ2-5, with a weak D call TRBD1 (5 bases). Germline loops: CDR1 SEHNR, CDR2 FQNEAQ (reference sequence). Deletions cut 2 bases from V and 2 bases from J, with 6 bases between. CDR3 length: 13 amino acids. CDR3 loop: CASSLRGQETQYF. The CDR3, as DNA: TGTGCCAGCAGCTTAAGGGGACAAGAGACCCAGTACTTC.

This clone occurred many times. V is TRBV5-4 and J is TRBJ2-7; tentative D call: TRBD2 (6 bases). Per germline, CDR1 SGHNT and CDR2 YYREEE (reference sequence). Trimming pared 4 bases from V and 9 bases from J, leaving 20 bases between. There are 14 residues in the CDR3. The CDR3: CASSPTGEPLLQYF. Here the CDR3 DNA reads TGTGCCAGCAGCCCCACGGGAGAGCCCCTCCTGCAGTACTTC.

The table lists this clone with many counts. V usage is TRBV20-1 and J usage is TRBJ2-7; TRBD2 agrees at 10 bases. The V gene's germline CDR1 is DFQATT and CDR2 SNEGSKA (reference sequence). Trimming removed 1 base from V and 3 bases from J; junction bases left unmatched: 6. The CDR3 totals 15 residues. CDR3 nucleotide sequence: TGCAGTGCTAGAGGGTCTAGCGGGAGCTTCTACGAGCAGTACTTC. Translation: CSARGSSGSFYEQYF.

This clone occurred many times. The J gene is TRBJ2-1, the V gene TRBV27; the match to TRBD1 covers 8 bases. The V gene's germline CDR1 is MNHEY and CDR2 SMNVEV (reference sequence). Unmatched junction bases numbered 7, after V lost 4 bases and J lost 5 bases. The CDR3 consists of 15 residues. CDR3 bases: TGTGCCAGCAGTTCATGGCAGGGGGCTAACAATGAGCAGTTCTTC. As protein: CASSSWQGANNEQFF.

About this clone: A much larger clone is a single base away; this may be a read error. The chain employs TRBV9 and TRBJ2-5; 7 bases fit TRBD1. The CDR3 sequence is 14 residues long. With 3 bases clipped from V and 7 bases from J, the junction kept 9 bases outside the gene matches. Germline assignment: CDR1 SGDLS and CDR2 YYNGEE. Here the CDR3 DNA reads TGTGCCAGCAGCGAGGGGGACAGAATTGGGACCCAGTACTTC. Protein sequence: CASSEGDRIGTQYF.

This clone has a count of ten or more. V and J are TRBV7-3 and TRBJ2-1; 10 bases match TRBD2. CDR1 and CDR2 (germline): SGHTA, FQGTGA. The CDR3 consists of 16 residues. V gave up 4 bases and J gave up 7 bases; unmatched junction bases: 10. In nucleotides, the CDR3 is TGTGCCAGCAGCTCGCGACCTAGCGGGAGCGGGAATGAGCAGTTCTTC. Its translation is CASSSRPSGSGNEQFF.

Many counts were recorded for this clone. The chain has TRBV6-1 and TRBJ2-7; D is possibly TRBD1 (6 bases). Deletions cut 7 bases from V and 1 base from J, with 17 bases between. The CDR3 has 15 amino acids. CDR1 is MNHNS, CDR2 SASEGT, per germline. CDR3 residues: CASTLRQGQSYEQYF. The CDR3 bases are TGTGCCAGCACCCTGCGCCAGGGGCAATCCTACGAGCAGTACTTC.

This clone was counted many times. V and J are TRBV20-1 and TRBJ1-1; D is unclear. The CDR3 sequence is 11 residues long. The germline gives CDR1 DFQATT, CDR2 SNEGSKA (reference sequence). The CDR3 here is CRPLAGTEAFF. The CDR3 DNA follows: TGCAGACCGCTTGCGGGCACTGAAGCTTTCTTT.

This clone was detected many times. V is TRBV19 and J is TRBJ1-5, with 7 positions matching TRBD1. CDR1 LNHDA and CDR2 SQIVND come from the germline V gene (reference sequence). The CDR3 extends over 12 amino acids. The CDR3 nucleotides read TGTGCAATAGGACAGGGCAATCAGCCCCAGCATTTT. The encoded protein is CAIGQGNQPQHF.

This clone was found many times. The DNA for the CDR3 is TGTGCCAGCAAACCACAGGGGTACAATTCACCCCTCCACTTT. Amino acids: CASKPQGYNSPLHF. The V gene is TRBV6-1, the J gene TRBJ1-6; 7 bases line up with TRBD1. Trimming cost V 7 bases and J 7 bases; bases outside gene matches: 7. Germline V gene data show CDR1 as MNHNS and CDR2 as SASEGT. The CDR3 contains 14 residues.

Ten or more counts support this clone. The V and J genes are TRBV4-2 and TRBJ2-3; 8 positions agree with TRBD2. Losses at the gene ends were 1 base for V and 4 bases for J; bases not matched to a gene: 7. This CDR3 spans 16 amino acids. Per the germline V gene, CDR1 is LGHNA and CDR2 is YNFKEQ. CDR3 sequence reads: CASSQAGGPLADTQYF. As DNA, the CDR3 is TGTGCCAGCAGCCAAGCGGGGGGGCCTTTGGCAGATACGCAGTATTTT.

This clone was recorded many times. The rearrangement links TRBV4-2 to TRBJ2-7; TRBD2 agrees at 8 bases. Germline loops: CDR1 LGHNA, CDR2 YNFKEQ. J gave up 2 bases and V 3 bases, and 6 bases lay outside the gene matches. The CDR3 has 15 amino acids. The CDR3 region is CASSQAGSGAYEQYF. CDR3 bases: TGTGCCAGCAGCCAGGCGGGTAGCGGGGCCTACGAGCAGTACTTC.

This clone came up many times. The V gene is TRBV3-1, the J gene TRBJ1-3; D is unresolved. Germline V gene data show CDR1 as LGHDT and CDR2 as YNNKEL (reference sequence). The V and J ends lost 0 bases and 1 base respectively, with 7 bases between them. There are 15 residues in the CDR3. CDR3 coding DNA: TGTGCCAGCAGCCAAGACTGGGGTTCTGGAAACACCATATATTTT. Translated: CASSQDWGSGNTIYF.

This clone was seen a few times. A much more abundant neighbour one base away suggests this may be a read error. The chain's CDR3 is CATSDFLDTQYF. In DNA, the CDR3 is TGTGCCACCAGTGATTTTTTGGATACGCAGTATTTT. The V gene is TRBV24-1, the J gene TRBJ2-3; the D is unclear. Between the trimmed V and J ends, which lost 1 base and 6 bases, there was a span of 4 bases. The CDR3 is 12 amino acids. In germline, CDR1 is KGHDR, CDR2 SFDVKD.

Remarks on this clone: A much larger clone lies a single base off, so this may be a read error. The chain employs TRBV29-1 and TRBJ2-3; TRBD2 matches 15 bases. CDR1 is SQVTM, CDR2 ANQGSEA, per germline. The length of the CDR3 is 18 residues. V dropped 1 base and J dropped 1; count of bases not matched to a gene: 6. DNA for the CDR3: TGCAGCGTTGAAGGTTCCTGGACTAGCGGGAGGGGCACAGATACGCAGTATTTT. It is translated as CSVEGSWTSGRGTDTQYF.

This clone appeared many times. The rearrangement links TRBV7-2 to TRBJ1-1; D is ambiguous. V lost 5 bases and J 6 bases, leaving 10 bases between the germline ends. The CDR3 sequence is 12 residues long. The germline CDR1 and CDR2 sequences are SGHTA and FQGNSA. The DNA for the CDR3 is TGTGCCAGCAGCGCGTCGGTTCCTGAAGCTTTCTTT. Translation gives CASSASVPEAFF.